The T cell receptor (beta chain) described here comes from a study of blood T cell repertoires in COVID-19. The assay was immunoSEQ multiplex PCR, and TCRdb's table has in-frame clones only and misses some. Of 110,000 or so clones in the sample, 87% were seen once. Germline CDR1 MDHEN, CDR2 SYDVKM. The CDR3 runs 14 residues. V was cut by 7 bases and J by 2 bases, with 12 bases left in between. The sequence came from a human donor in a cohort sampled during active COVID-19. The gene calls are TRBV28 and TRBJ2-1; perhaps TRBD2 as D (6 bases). Input material: peripheral blood. The CDR3 DNA reads as TGTGCCAGCACCCGTAGCGGAACCTACAATGAGCAGTTCTTC. Translating gives CASTRSGTYNEQFF.